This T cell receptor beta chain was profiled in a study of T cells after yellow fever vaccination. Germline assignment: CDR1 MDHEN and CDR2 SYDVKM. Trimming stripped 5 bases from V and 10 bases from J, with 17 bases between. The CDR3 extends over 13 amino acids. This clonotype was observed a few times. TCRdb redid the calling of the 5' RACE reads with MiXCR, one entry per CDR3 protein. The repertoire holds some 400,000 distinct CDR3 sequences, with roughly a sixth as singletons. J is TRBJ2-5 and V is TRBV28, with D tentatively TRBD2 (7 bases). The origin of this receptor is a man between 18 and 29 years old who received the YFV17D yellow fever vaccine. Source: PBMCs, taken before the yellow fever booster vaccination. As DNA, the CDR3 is TGTGCCAGCAGTAGAGAGCGGGACACTAGCCAGTACTTC. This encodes CASSRERDTSQYF.